These 20 T cell receptor beta chains came from one sample sequenced in a study of post-analysis software for immune sequencing data. Study-wide results and caveats: Several TRBV segments were more frequent in patients than controls; TRBV5-6, TRBV5-1 and TRBV20-1 belonged to this group.

No cognate antigen is known for these TCRs. Built from TCR beta cDNA, the libraries had unique molecular identifiers in them. TCRdb re-called the PCR reads through MiXCR, storing one row per CDR3 protein. This sample has around 710,000 distinct CDR3 sequences; roughly 46% occur once, and the top ten carry 4.9%. The sequenced sample was blood. These receptors were collected from a girl aged 5-17 years with multiple sclerosis.

The sample holds a few counts of this clonotype. The chain links TRBV28 to TRBJ2-4; D possibly matches TRBD1 or TRBD2 (5 bases each). This CDR3 comprises 14 residues. Looked up from germline, CDR1 is MDHEN and CDR2 is SYDVKM. V was trimmed by 8 bases and J by 5 bases, leaving 16 bases between them. DNA of the CDR3: TGTGCCAGCGGCCCCACGGGACCCCAAAACATTCAGTACTTC. This codes for CASGPTGPQNIQYF.

The chain has TRBV20-1 and TRBJ1-2; D is unclear. The CDR3 totals 14 residues. V was cut by 7 bases and J by 0 bases, with 15 bases left in between. Germline V lookup: CDR1 DFQATT, CDR2 SNEGSKA (reference sequence). CDR3 amino acids: CSVKRTDTNYGYTF. The CDR3 coding sequence is TGCAGTGTGAAGCGTACGGATACTAACTATGGCTACACCTTC.

This clonotype was picked up a small number of times. This sequence joins TRBV24-1 and TRBJ2-3, with 7 bases fitting TRBD1. The V and J ends lost 1 base and 2 bases, in that order; junction bases with no gene match: 5. The CDR3 runs to 16 residues. Germline V gene lookup returns CDR1 KGHDR and CDR2 SFDVKD. The CDR3 loop is CATSDLGRGNTDTQYF. DNA for the CDR3: TGTGCCACCAGTGATTTAGGCAGGGGGAACACAGATACGCAGTATTTT.

This chain joins TRBV12-3 or TRBV12-4 and TRBJ2-5, with D possibly TRBD1 on 6 matching bases. This CDR3 is 14 amino acids long. Trimming removed 6 bases from V and 11 bases from J, with 22 bases in between. DNA for the CDR3: TGTGCCAGCAGGGGGGACAACGCCTACAATGAGCAGTACTTC. The encoded protein is CASRGDNAYNEQYF.

The chain uses TRBV7-2 and TRBJ1-2, with 7 bases fitting TRBD1. V was pared by 5 bases and J by 4 bases, with 19 bases of the junction left unmatched. CDR1 and CDR2 from the germline V gene are SGHTA and FQGNSA. CDR3 length: 18 amino acids. The DNA for the CDR3 is TGTGCCAGCAGCACGCCGTCAGGGACAGCGACATCCGCCTATGGCTACACCTTC. Protein product: CASSTPSGTATSAYGYTF.

The chain links TRBV7-2 to TRBJ1-5; the D gene is possibly TRBD1 (6 bases). The CDR3 runs 13 residues. Trimming stripped 4 bases from V and 4 bases from J, with 8 bases between. Germline lookup yields CDR1 SGHTA and CDR2 FQGNSA. This CDR3 is CASSWTENQPQHF. CDR3 coding DNA: TGTGCCAGCAGCTGGACAGAAAATCAGCCCCAGCATTTT.

V gene TRBV28 combines with J gene TRBJ2-7; the D gene is possibly TRBD1 (6 bases). CDR1 and CDR2 (germline): MDHEN, SYDVKM. The CDR3 runs 14 residues. The V end lost 8 bases, the J end lost 0 bases, and 14 bases lay between the germline ends. The CDR3 protein is CASGARTASYEQYF. CDR3 in DNA: TGTGCCAGCGGAGCACGGACAGCCTCCTACGAGCAGTACTTC.

This chain connects TRBV6-6 to TRBJ1-2; D is ambiguous. Trimming left V 0 bases short and J 8 bases short, with 10 bases between. The CDR3 contains 13 residues. CDR1 and CDR2 (germline): MNHNY, SVGAGI (reference sequence). The CDR3: CASSYSQWRGYTF. The CDR3, as DNA: TGTGCCAGCAGTTACTCGCAGTGGAGGGGCTACACCTTC.

The J gene is TRBJ1-2, the V gene TRBV25-1; TRBD1 might be the D (6 bases). Per the germline V gene, CDR1 is MGHDK and CDR2 is SYGVNS. The CDR3 contains 15 residues. Trimming left V 3 bases short and J 4 bases short, with 15 bases between. The CDR3 spells CASSERAGDSYGYTF. The CDR3 DNA follows: TGTGCCAGCAGTGAGAGGGCAGGGGATTCCTATGGCTACACCTTC.

This rearrangement joins TRBV12-3 or TRBV12-4 to TRBJ2-2; D not resolved. This CDR3 has 12 amino acids. V lost 5 bases, J lost 8 bases, and 9 bases lay in between. This CDR3 reads CASSRPGGELFF. In DNA, the CDR3 is TGTGCCAGCAGTCGCCCCGGGGGGGAGCTGTTTTTT.

This clonotype was counted a few times. The CDR3 region has the DNA TGTGCCACCGAGGAGACCGGGACGGGCAACTATGGCTACACCTTC. The encoded protein is CATEETGTGNYGYTF. The rearrangement joins TRBV25-1 to TRBJ1-2; possible D gene TRBD1, 5 bases. Trimming left V 10 bases short and J 2 bases short, with 20 bases between. The CDR3 consists of 15 residues. CDR1 and CDR2 (germline): MGHDK, SYGVNS.

The chain recombines TRBV6-1 with TRBJ1-1, with D possibly matching TRBD1 (6 bases). CDR1 and CDR2 from the germline V gene are MNHNS and SASEGT. V lost 8 bases and J 1 base, leaving 23 bases between the germline ends. The CDR3 contains 17 residues. Here the CDR3 reads CASLDVRRRGSNTEAFF. CDR3 in DNA: TGTGCCAGCCTTGATGTCCGTCGCAGGGGATCGAACACTGAAGCTTTCTTT.

V is TRBV12-3 or TRBV12-4 and J is TRBJ1-1, with D possibly being TRBD1 (6 bases). Trimming took 8 bases from V and 3 from J, leaving 16 bases between them. CDR3 length: 14 residues. DNA for the CDR3: TGTGCCAGCCTCTGGGGCAGGGGTTACACTGAAGCTTTCTTT. It codes for CASLWGRGYTEAFF.

This chain joins TRBV29-1 and TRBJ2-3; D uncertain. This CDR3 spans 14 amino acids. From germline, CDR1 is SQVTM and CDR2 ANQGSEA. The germline V and J ends were trimmed by 4 bases and 1 base, with 12 bases remaining between them. This CDR3 is CSVGVRTRTDTQYF. The CDR3 region has the DNA TGCAGCGTTGGTGTTCGCACTCGCACAGATACGCAGTATTTT.

V and J are TRBV27 and TRBJ2-1, with D tentatively TRBD2 (6 bases). Trimming shortened V by 0 bases and J by 2 bases, and 14 bases separated the two germline ends. The CDR3 runs 17 residues. Germline lookup yields CDR1 MNHEY and CDR2 SMNVEV (reference sequence). The CDR3 sequence: CASSLSLGSGPYNEQFF. The CDR3 DNA follows: TGTGCCAGCAGTTTATCGCTGGGGAGCGGGCCCTACAATGAGCAGTTCTTC.

This clonotype was observed a handful of times. The chain employs TRBV12-3 or TRBV12-4 and TRBJ2-1; TRBD2 matches at 13 bases. J lost 6 bases, V lost 10 bases, and 6 bases had no gene match. The CDR3 is made up of 14 amino acids. The CDR3: CATRTSGSFNEQFF. Here the CDR3 DNA reads TGTGCCACACGGACTAGCGGGAGTTTCAATGAGCAGTTCTTC.

The chain couples TRBV20-1 to TRBJ2-5; D is possibly TRBD2 (7 bases). Trimming took off 5 bases at V and 0 bases at J, with 25 bases between the two ends. Germline V gene sequence: CDR1 DFQATT, CDR2 SNEGSKA (reference sequence). The CDR3 runs 18 residues. In DNA form, the CDR3 reads TGCAGTGCTCCACGGGGGGCCTACCCCGACATTTACCAAGAGACCCAGTACTTC. It is translated as CSAPRGAYPDIYQETQYF.

The chain carries TRBV7-9 and TRBJ2-1; D might be TRBD2 (6 bases). V was trimmed by 7 bases and J by 7 bases, leaving 20 bases between them. This CDR3 is built from 15 residues. Germline V gives CDR1 SEHNR, CDR2 FQNEAQ (reference sequence). The CDR3 sequence is CASTTGTHGANEQFF. The CDR3 nucleotides are TGTGCCAGCACAACCGGGACTCATGGGGCTAATGAGCAGTTCTTC.

This clonotype turned up a few times. The V call is TRBV7-2, the J call TRBJ2-3; D uncertain. Per germline, CDR1 SGHTA and CDR2 FQGNSA. This CDR3 is 14 amino acids long. V shed 4 bases and J shed 0 bases, with 8 bases lying between them. CDR3: CASSSRASTDTQYF. The DNA for the CDR3 is TGTGCCAGCAGCTCTAGGGCAAGCACAGATACGCAGTATTTT.

On this clonotype itself: One end of the junction is discordant with germline, which a read error may explain. The rearrangement joins TRBV5-6 to TRBJ1-2, with D uncertain. Germline CDR1 is SGHDT and CDR2 is YYEEEE. The CDR3 is made up of 15 amino acids. CDR3 amino acids: CASSLEAAGIYGCTF. CDR3 DNA: TGTGCCAGCAGCTTGGAAGCAGCCGGGATCTATGGCTGCACCTTC.